Below are 28 T cell receptor beta chains sequenced from a single sample in a study of T cells expressing NK-cell markers. With the 5' RACE reads reprocessed, TCRdb shows one record per CDR3 protein and no DNA. The sample has approximately 550,000 distinct CDR3 sequences; the top ten hold roughly 3.5%. Sequencing used blood T cells: a sorted CD56 or NKG2C T cell subset, CD4+ or CD8+ T cells, or bulk PBMC T cells (not recorded which). These receptors originate from a man aged 18-30 years in good health.

The chain combines TRBV5-1 with TRBJ2-7; TCRdb's assignment of TRBD1 cannot be checked, as there is no DNA. Germline CDR1 reads SGHRS; CDR2 reads YFSETQ. The CDR3 has 13 residues. CDR3 sequence reads: CASNGGQPYEQYF.

The gene calls are TRBV6-5 and TRBJ2-1; the D call of TRBD1 rests on TCRdb alone, since no DNA is present to check it. CDR3 length equals 16 residues. Per germline, CDR1 MNHEY and CDR2 SVGAGI. CDR3 residues: CASSYSRAGGQNEQFF.

The chain carries TRBV29-1 and TRBJ2-1. This CDR3 is built from 15 residues. CDR1 and CDR2 (germline): SQVTM, ANQGSEA. This CDR3 is CSARKDRSSYNEQFF.

The chain links TRBV12-3 or TRBV12-4 to TRBJ2-3; absent DNA, TCRdb's TRBD1 call cannot be checked. This CDR3 has 13 residues. CDR3 in amino acids: CATRQGVGDTQYF.

The chain recombines TRBV6-5 with TRBJ1-4. The CDR3 has 16 residues. From germline, CDR1 is MNHEY and CDR2 SVGAGI. This chain's CDR3 is CASRRSDSPRSEKLFF.

The rearrangement joins TRBV6-5 to TRBJ1-5; TCRdb's assignment of TRBD1 cannot be checked, as there is no DNA. The CDR3 covers 17 residues. The germline gives CDR1 MNHEY, CDR2 SVGAGI. The CDR3: CASSYGGQGFRNQPQHF.

V is TRBV12-3 or TRBV12-4 and J is TRBJ2-6; TCRdb's D call, TRBD1, is unchecked because there is no DNA. The length of the CDR3 is 18 residues. The chain's CDR3 is CASSRDGQGASGANVLTF.

This sequence joins TRBV7-2 and TRBJ2-3. Germline-derived CDR1 and CDR2 are SGHTA and FQGNSA. The length of the CDR3 is 14 residues. The CDR3 loop reads CASSLDLSTDTQYF.

V and J are TRBV29-1 and TRBJ2-7; TCRdb's D call, TRBD2, is unchecked because there is no DNA. The CDR3 loop spans 16 amino acids. Germline CDR1 reads SQVTM; CDR2 reads ANQGSEA. The CDR3 reads CSVEDNPSGSTYEQYF.

The genes are TRBV29-1 and TRBJ1-2; the D call of TRBD1 rests on TCRdb alone, since no DNA is present to check it. This CDR3 is 15 amino acids long. Germline loops: CDR1 SQVTM, CDR2 ANQGSEA. CDR3 residues: CSVEGTGSGNYGYTF.

V and J are TRBV29-1 and TRBJ2-7; the D call of TRBD2 rests on TCRdb alone, since no DNA is present to check it. The CDR3 totals 18 residues. The germline V gene has CDR1 SQVTM and CDR2 ANQGSEA. CDR3 sequence: CSVESHVRLAGGSYEQYF.

V is TRBV6-6 and J is TRBJ2-1; TCRdb indicates TRBD1, and absent DNA this call remains unverified. The CDR3 is 13 amino acids. CDR1 and CDR2 from the germline V gene are MNHNY and SVGAGI (reference sequence). This CDR3 is CASRTGTVNEQFF.

The chain employs TRBV7-8 and TRBJ2-5; with no DNA, the TCRdb D assignment of TRBD2 cannot be verified. CDR3 size: 18 residues. Germline CDR1 SGHVS, CDR2 FQNEAQ. The CDR3 sequence is CASSSLTPGLAGEETQYF.

The gene calls are TRBV20-1 and TRBJ2-1. This CDR3 has 11 residues. The germline V gene has CDR1 DFQATT and CDR2 SNEGSKA (reference sequence). CDR3: CRGGSPKEQFF.

V usage is TRBV10-3 and J usage is TRBJ2-1; TCRdb outputs TRBD1, but without DNA this stays unchecked. The CDR3 runs 15 residues. Germline V lookup: CDR1 ENHRY, CDR2 SYGVKD. The CDR3 region is CAIAPTNDRTNEQFF.

V gene TRBV6-4 combines with J gene TRBJ2-1; as DNA is missing, the TRBD2 call by TCRdb cannot be tested. Germline assignment: CDR1 MRHNA and CDR2 SNTAGT. This CDR3 is built from 16 residues. This chain's CDR3 is CASSDGLGTSGNEQFF.

The V call is TRBV27, the J call TRBJ1-6. The germline CDR1 and CDR2 sequences are MNHEY and SMNVEV (reference sequence). This CDR3 is 13 amino acids long. Here the CDR3 reads CASSLGLNSPLHF.

The chain uses TRBV29-1 and TRBJ2-5; TCRdb proposes TRBD2, but this gene call is untestable without DNA. The CDR3 spans 17 residues. Germline V gene data show CDR1 as SQVTM and CDR2 as ANQGSEA. The CDR3: CSVVRLAGGPGRETQYF.

The rearrangement joins TRBV27 to TRBJ1-5; TCRdb selects TRBD1, and the lack of DNA leaves this call unchecked. The CDR3 has 16 amino acids. Germline lookup yields CDR1 MNHEY and CDR2 SMNVEV (reference sequence). The CDR3 region is CASSLQGAFSNQPQHF.

The CDR3 loop is CASSLDRDRAPYEQYF. The rearrangement uses TRBV5-6 and TRBJ2-7; the TRBD1 assignment by TCRdb is unverifiable without DNA. The CDR3 contains 16 residues. Germline V gene sequence: CDR1 SGHDT, CDR2 YYEEEE.

The rearrangement uses TRBV10-3 and TRBJ2-3. The CDR3 covers 14 residues. Looked up from germline, CDR1 is ENHRY and CDR2 is SYGVKD. CDR3 protein: CAIRTQELTDTQYF.

This chain connects TRBV12-3 or TRBV12-4 to TRBJ2-5; TCRdb selects TRBD1, and the lack of DNA leaves this call unchecked. The CDR3 is 14 residues long. Here the CDR3 reads CASSLSGAQETQYF.

V usage is TRBV24-1 and J usage is TRBJ2-3; TCRdb names TRBD2, which stays unverified in the absence of DNA. The CDR3 consists of 17 residues. Germline-derived CDR1 and CDR2 are KGHDR and SFDVKD. This CDR3 reads CATSDPKGTPPTDTQYF.

J is TRBJ2-3 and V is TRBV5-8. Looked up from germline, CDR1 is SGHTS and CDR2 is YDEGEE. This CDR3 contains 15 residues. CDR3 sequence reads: CASSLARAGTDTQYF.

V is TRBV5-4 and J is TRBJ2-7; the D gene TCRdb calls, TRBD1, cannot be checked with no DNA. CDR3 size: 13 residues. In germline, CDR1 is SGHNT, CDR2 YYREEE (reference sequence). CDR3 amino acids: CAGRDRSSYEQYF.

The chain combines TRBV11-2 with TRBJ2-1. The CDR3 has 15 residues. Germline V gene sequence: CDR1 SGHAT, CDR2 FQNNGV. The CDR3 loop reads CASSLESSGNNEQFF.

The rearrangement uses TRBV28 and TRBJ1-2; absent DNA, TCRdb's TRBD1 call cannot be checked. Germline V gene lookup returns CDR1 MDHEN and CDR2 SYDVKM. CDR3 size: 13 residues. The CDR3 sequence: CASRTERRDGYTF.

This sequence joins TRBV29-1 and TRBJ1-1; the TRBD1 assignment by TCRdb is unverifiable without DNA. The CDR3 length is 15 residues. Looked up from germline, CDR1 is SQVTM and CDR2 is ANQGSEA. The chain's CDR3 is CSVEFYGQGATEAFF.